The rows below give T cell receptor beta chains drawn from one sample of a study of cytomegalovirus exposure and HLA in healthy donors. TCRdb's table, derived via immunoSEQ multiplex PCR, lists solely in-frame clones and lacks some. The sample shows under 150,000 clones, about four fifths of them seen only once. The sequenced sample was PBMCs. Source of these receptors: a male donor in good health and CMV-seronegative. Both conserved end residues are part of each CDR3. Part of the rows lack a size; the others show once, few, many or a class for expanded clones.

clone size: NA
V gene: TRBV5-1
CDR3 protein: CASNSRLGGFEQYF

clone size: NA
V gene: TRBV2
CDR3 protein: CASGQGIENIQYF

clone size: NA
V gene: TRBV30
CDR3 protein: CACISGGFSSYEQYF

clone size: NA
V gene: TRBV18
CDR3 protein: CASSPGGVGGYTF

clone size: few
V gene: TRBV5-6
CDR3 protein: CASSLDLDEKLFF

clone size: NA
V gene: TRBV30
CDR3 protein: CAWNDRSNYGYTF

clone size: once
V gene: TRBV19
CDR3 protein: CASIPDRNTEAFF

clone size: NA
V gene: TRBV9
CDR3 protein: CASTPGGVGNTIYF

clone size: few
V gene: TRBV4-3
CDR3 protein: CASSHSFPPDTFNQPQHF

clone size: NA
V gene: TRBV18
CDR3 protein: CASSPKGSGEETQYF

clone size: NA
V gene: TRBV21-1
CDR3 protein: CASSVSLQGAYGGELFF

clone size: once
V gene: TRBV30
CDR3 protein: CACPKDYRYTF

clone size: NA
V gene: TRBV29-1
CDR3 protein: CSVDGQGETQYF

clone size: NA
V gene: TRBV4-3
CDR3 protein: CASSQDPAGGLRGTQYF

clone size: NA
V gene: TRBV15
CDR3 protein: CATSRGTGATNTEAFF

clone size: NA
V gene: TRBV2
CDR3 protein: CASSRDITYNEQFF

clone size: few
V gene: TRBV2
CDR3 protein: CASSEVQGGTEAFF